The 28 T cell receptor beta chains below were found in one sample sequenced in a study of blood T cells in healthy people across ages. Alongside a J-beta primer mix, a sample-barcoded 5' primer served in a second PCR lasting about 7 to 11 cycles. A single record per CDR3 protein comes from TCRdb applying MiXCR to the 5' RACE reads. The sample lists hundreds of thousands of distinct CDR3 sequences, 50% to 65% occurring once. Material: blood. Receptors originate from a man of 80 years or more in good health.

This clonotype showed up many times. This chain joins TRBV12-3 or TRBV12-4 and TRBJ2-7; maybe TRBD1 (6 bases). The CDR3 sequence is 14 residues long. The V end lost 6 bases, the J end lost 2 bases, and 14 bases lay between the germline ends. The DNA for the CDR3 is TGTGCCAGCAGCTCCCGGGACAAGGCCTACGAGCAGTACTTC. It encodes CASSSRDKAYEQYF.

This clonotype was seen more than once but under ten times. V and J are TRBV7-2 and TRBJ2-3; 8 nucleotides align to TRBD2. CDR1 is SGHTA, CDR2 FQGNSA, per germline. The CDR3 contains 15 residues. The ends lost 5 bases at V and 5 bases at J; junction bases unmatched: 9. The chain's CDR3 is CASSPGGGGKDTQYF. CDR3 bases: TGTGCCAGCAGCCCCGGGGGGGGTGGTAAAGATACGCAGTATTTT.

The chain links TRBV7-9 to TRBJ2-1, with 10 bases that match TRBD1. Germline V gene lookup returns CDR1 SEHNR and CDR2 FQNEAQ (reference sequence). Trimming at V came to 7 bases and at J to 4 bases, leaving 7 bases not matched to a gene. There are 15 residues in the CDR3. The CDR3 DNA reads TGTGCCAGCACCGGGGACAGGGGTCTTTACAATGAGCAGTTCTTC. Its translation is CASTGDRGLYNEQFF.

The rearrangement uses TRBV20-1 and TRBJ2-7, with D perhaps matching TRBD2 (6 bases). Trimming left V 3 bases short and J 2 bases short, with 11 bases between. CDR3 length: 13 residues. Germline lookup yields CDR1 DFQATT and CDR2 SNEGSKA (reference sequence). The CDR3 sequence is CSASNSGTYEQYF. The CDR3 DNA reads TGCAGTGCTAGTAATAGCGGTACCTACGAGCAGTACTTC.

The chain recombines TRBV2 with TRBJ2-5; 11 bases are a match to TRBD2. Germline V lookup: CDR1 SNHLY, CDR2 FYNNEI. The CDR3 consists of 14 residues. After removal of 4 bases from V and 11 bases from J, the junction contained 9 bases not matched to a gene. The chain's CDR3 is CASSGGTSGWEQYF. The CDR3 nucleotides read TGTGCCAGCAGTGGAGGGACTAGCGGTTGGGAGCAGTACTTC. Based on the CDR3 plus reference TRBV2 and TRBJ2-5, the full variable domain is EPEVTQTPSHQVTQMGQEVILRCVPISNHLYFYWYRQILGQKVEFLVSFYNNEISEKSEIFDDQFSVERPDGSNFTLKIRSTKLEDSAMYFCASSGGTSGWEQYFGPGTRLLVL.

V and J are TRBV19 and TRBJ2-3; TRBD2 matches 12 bases. CDR3 length: 18 residues. CDR1 and CDR2 from the germline V gene are LNHDA and SQIVND (reference sequence). Germline trimming cut 4 bases from V and 6 bases from J; bases unmatched to any gene: 14. This chain's CDR3 is CASSRRLAGEGAVDTQYF. Written as DNA, the CDR3 is TGTGCCAGTAGTAGGCGACTAGCGGGAGAGGGGGCTGTGGATACGCAGTATTTT.

This clonotype was seen more than once but under ten times. V usage is TRBV5-1 and J usage is TRBJ2-2; D may be TRBD2 (5 bases). Germline V gives CDR1 SGHRS, CDR2 YFSETQ. CDR3 length: 16 amino acids. Trimming left V 4 bases short and J 0 bases short, with 13 bases between. The CDR3 is CASSHPAVTNTGELFF. The CDR3 nucleotides read TGCGCCAGCAGCCACCCAGCGGTTACGAACACCGGGGAGCTGTTTTTT.

This chain links TRBV18 with TRBJ2-5; TRBD1 agrees at 7 bases. V dropped 0 bases and J dropped 1; count of bases not matched to a gene: 2. This CDR3 has 15 residues. Germline CDR1 KGHSH, CDR2 LQKENI. The chain's CDR3 is CASSPPGTVQETQYF. The CDR3 DNA sequence: TGTGCCAGCTCACCACCGGGGACAGTCCAAGAGACCCAGTACTTC. Based on the CDR3 plus reference TRBV18 and TRBJ2-5, the full variable domain is NAGVMQNPRHLVRRRGQEARLRCSPMKGHSHVYWYRQLPEEGLKFMVYLQKENIIDESGMPKERFSAEFPKEGPSILRIQQVVRGDSAAYFCASSPPGTVQETQYFGPGTRLLVL.

The rearrangement uses TRBV2 and TRBJ2-5, with D possibly called TRBD1 or TRBD2 (5 bases each). This CDR3 is built from 14 residues. V was trimmed by 4 bases and J by 4 bases, leaving 13 bases between them. The germline V gene encodes CDR1 SNHLY and CDR2 FYNNEI. For the CDR3, the DNA is TGTGCCAGCAGTGTGCCCGCAGGGACAGAGACCCAGTACTTC. This codes for CASSVPAGTETQYF.

This rearrangement joins TRBV6-1 to TRBJ1-2; TRBD1 aligns across 12 bases. This CDR3 comprises 15 residues. The J segment lost 7 bases and the V segment lost 5 bases, leaving 8 bases of the junction unmatched. Germline V lookup: CDR1 MNHNS, CDR2 SASEGT. In DNA form, the CDR3 reads TGTGCCAGCAGTATTCCGGGACAGGGGGCATCTGGCTACACCTTC. The encoded protein is CASSIPGQGASGYTF.

The V call is TRBV7-9, the J call TRBJ2-1; 8 bases are shared with TRBD2. Germline CDR1 SEHNR, CDR2 FQNEAQ (reference sequence). The length of the CDR3 is 15 residues. The V and J ends lost 2 bases and 15 bases, in that order; junction bases with no gene match: 15. CDR3 DNA sequence: TGTGCCAGCAGCTTATGGGGCGGGGGGCCACAATCCTGGTTCTTC. This codes for CASSLWGGGPQSWFF.

The V gene is TRBV20-1, the J gene TRBJ1-1, with 7 positions matching TRBD1. The CDR3 contains 15 residues. Germline-derived CDR1 and CDR2 are DFQATT and SNEGSKA (reference sequence). V was pared by 2 bases and J by 0 bases, with 6 bases of the junction left unmatched. DNA for the CDR3: TGCAGTGCTAGATACAGGGGTCTTATGAACACTGAAGCTTTCTTT. It encodes CSARYRGLMNTEAFF.

This chain connects TRBV6-5 to TRBJ2-1; 8 bases are shared with TRBD2. The CDR3 runs 13 residues. Germline CDR1 MNHEY, CDR2 SVGAGI. Trimming at V came to 6 bases and at J to 5 bases, leaving 3 bases not matched to a gene. For the CDR3, the DNA is TGTGCCAGCAGACCACTAGCGGACAATGAGCAGTTCTTC. As protein: CASRPLADNEQFF.

This clonotype was detected a few times. CDR3 in DNA: TGCAGTGCTACGGCCCTGATCGGGATTCACGCAGGGAACGAGCAGTACTTC. Translating gives CSATALIGIHAGNEQYF. V gene TRBV20-1 combines with J gene TRBJ2-7; D is tentatively TRBD1 or TRBD2 (5 bases each). The CDR3 loop spans 17 amino acids. The germline gives CDR1 DFQATT, CDR2 SNEGSKA (reference sequence). Trimming removed 4 bases from V and 5 bases from J, with 27 bases in between.

The V gene is TRBV2, the J gene TRBJ2-7, with D unclear. Germline CDR1 is SNHLY and CDR2 is FYNNEI. Trimming left V 3 bases short and J 0 bases short, with 6 bases between. The CDR3 extends over 13 amino acids. CDR3 coding DNA: TGTGCCAGCAGTGATTACAGCTCCTACGAGCAGTACTTC. This gives the protein CASSDYSSYEQYF. The entire variable domain, with the rest obtained from reference TRBV2 and TRBJ2-7, is as follows: EPEVTQTPSHQVTQMGQEVILRCVPISNHLYFYWYRQILGQKVEFLVSFYNNEISEKSEIFDDQFSVERPDGSNFTLKIRSTKLEDSAMYFCASSDYSSYEQYFGPGTRLTVT.

The chain recombines TRBV6-1 with TRBJ1-1; the D is unclear. Deletions cut 3 bases from V and 3 bases from J, with 11 bases between. This CDR3 is built from 14 residues. CDR1 is MNHNS and CDR2 is SASEGT in the germline V gene. The CDR3 sequence: CASSERAGYTEAFF. CDR3 coding DNA: TGTGCCAGCAGTGAGAGGGCGGGGTACACTGAAGCTTTCTTT.

The chain recombines TRBV4-1 with TRBJ2-2, with 11 bases identical to TRBD2. Unmatched junction bases numbered 8, after V lost 1 base and J lost 4 bases. CDR1 MGHRA and CDR2 YSYEKL come from the germline V gene. CDR3 length: 18 residues. The CDR3 region is CASSQAQGLAESTGELFF. In nucleotides, the CDR3 is TGCGCCAGCAGCCAAGCTCAGGGACTAGCGGAAAGCACCGGGGAGCTGTTTTTT.

The CDR3: CAVQMTVFTDTQYF. The CDR3 DNA is TGTGCCGTCCAAATGACTGTATTCACAGATACGCAGTATTTT. The chain combines TRBV10-3 with TRBJ2-3; D not certain. The CDR3 has 14 amino acids. Germline-derived CDR1 and CDR2 are ENHRY and SYGVKD. Trimming stripped 11 bases from V and 2 bases from J, with 17 bases between.

J is TRBJ2-1 and V is TRBV29-1; 8 nucleotides match TRBD2. V gave up 7 bases and J gave up 10 bases; unmatched junction bases: 12. The length of the CDR3 is 13 residues. Per the germline V gene, CDR1 is SQVTM and CDR2 is ANQGSEA. The CDR3 sequence: CSAGLAGTGEQFF. The DNA of the CDR3 is TGCAGCGCCGGGCTAGCGGGTACTGGGGAGCAGTTCTTC.

V gene TRBV5-1 combines with J gene TRBJ1-1, with D maybe TRBD1 (6 bases). The CDR3 covers 16 residues. From germline, CDR1 is SGHRS and CDR2 YFSETQ. The V gene lost 4 bases and the J gene lost 4 bases, with 20 bases spanning the gap. The CDR3 DNA reads TGCGCCAGCAGCGACCCCGGGACACGGATAGGCACTGAAGCTTTCTTT. As protein: CASSDPGTRIGTEAFF.

Only a few counts were recorded for this clonotype. CDR3 in amino acids: CASRTWGAEQYEQYF. DNA for the CDR3: TGTGCCAGCAGGACGTGGGGAGCGGAGCAATACGAGCAGTACTTC. The chain links TRBV7-9 to TRBJ2-7; D might be TRBD2 (5 bases). Trimming pared 6 bases from V and 4 bases from J, leaving 19 bases between. This CDR3 contains 15 residues. From germline, CDR1 is SEHNR and CDR2 FQNEAQ (reference sequence).

The chain joins TRBV10-3 to TRBJ1-2, with D unresolved. The V end lost 3 bases, the J end lost 8 bases, and 10 bases lay between the germline ends. The CDR3 runs to 12 residues. Germline CDR1 reads ENHRY; CDR2 reads SYGVKD. DNA of the CDR3: TGTGCCATCAGTGATAGGGATGGCGGCTACACCTTC. This sequence encodes CAISDRDGGYTF.

V is TRBV6-2 or TRBV6-3 and J is TRBJ2-3; the match to TRBD1 covers 8 bases. Germline lookup yields CDR1 MNHEY and CDR2 SVGEGT. The V and J ends lost 6 bases and 14 bases, in that order; junction bases with no gene match: 16. The CDR3 totals 14 residues. CDR3 in DNA: TGTGCCAGCAGACACCAGGGGGCTGGAAGATACGCGTATTTT. As protein: CASRHQGAGRYAYF.

This clonotype occurred a few times. The chain is built from TRBV5-1 and TRBJ2-1, with TRBD2 matching over 14 bases. V lost 7 bases and J lost 9; bases outside the gene matches: 12. Germline V CDR1 and CDR2: SGHRS, YFSETQ. The CDR3 runs to 16 residues. DNA for the CDR3: TGCGCCAGCGGAGAGCCGGGACTAGCGGGAGTAGGTGAGCAGTTCTTC. This translates into CASGEPGLAGVGEQFF.

V usage is TRBV19 and J usage is TRBJ2-3; 8 nucleotides line up with TRBD2. The germline V gene encodes CDR1 LNHDA and CDR2 SQIVND (reference sequence). The CDR3 consists of 15 residues. V shed 1 base and J 10 bases; nucleotides not matched to a gene: 10. CDR3 amino acids: CASSIVDSGTGSQYF. CDR3 DNA sequence: TGTGCCAGTAGTATAGTGGATAGCGGGACCGGGTCGCAGTATTTT.

This clonotype was detected only a few times. This chain uses TRBV18 with TRBJ2-5, with D perhaps being TRBD1 or TRBD2 (5 bases each). V shed 2 bases and J shed 1 base, with 11 bases lying between them. CDR1 is KGHSH and CDR2 is LQKENI in the germline V gene. CDR3 length equals 15 residues. This CDR3 reads CASSPLRGAQETQYF. DNA for the CDR3: TGTGCCAGCTCACCATTACGAGGGGCCCAAGAGACCCAGTACTTC.

This clonotype was recorded a few times. CDR3 in DNA: TGTGCCAGCTCACCACGCCGGGTTCTGGAGACCCAGTACTTC. This encodes CASSPRRVLETQYF. V is TRBV18 and J is TRBJ2-5; D is uncertain. In germline, CDR1 is KGHSH, CDR2 LQKENI. Trimming left V 1 base short and J 5 bases short, with 11 bases between. The CDR3 contains 14 residues.

The table lists this clonotype with a few counts. The chain combines TRBV20-1 with TRBJ2-7, with D maybe TRBD2 (5 bases). Germline lookup yields CDR1 DFQATT and CDR2 SNEGSKA (reference sequence). Trimming pared 6 bases from V and 2 bases from J, leaving 14 bases between. The length of the CDR3 is 13 residues. For the CDR3, the DNA is TGCAGTGCCCGTCGGGAATCCCCCTACGAGCAGTACTTC. Residues: CSARRESPYEQYF.